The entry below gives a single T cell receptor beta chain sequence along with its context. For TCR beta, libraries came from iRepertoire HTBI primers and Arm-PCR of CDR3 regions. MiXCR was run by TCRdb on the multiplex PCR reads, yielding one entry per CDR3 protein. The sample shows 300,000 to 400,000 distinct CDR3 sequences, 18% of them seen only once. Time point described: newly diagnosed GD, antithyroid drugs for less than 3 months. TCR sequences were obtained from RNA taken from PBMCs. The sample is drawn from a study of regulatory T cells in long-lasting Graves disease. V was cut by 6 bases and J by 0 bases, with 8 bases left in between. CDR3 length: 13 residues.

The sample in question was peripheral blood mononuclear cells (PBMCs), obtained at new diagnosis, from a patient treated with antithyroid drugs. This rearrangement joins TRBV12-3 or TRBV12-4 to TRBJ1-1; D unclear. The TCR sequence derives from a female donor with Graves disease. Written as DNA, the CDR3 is TGTGCCAGCAGCGATCAATTGAACACTGAAGCTTTCTTT. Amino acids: CASSDQLNTEAFF.